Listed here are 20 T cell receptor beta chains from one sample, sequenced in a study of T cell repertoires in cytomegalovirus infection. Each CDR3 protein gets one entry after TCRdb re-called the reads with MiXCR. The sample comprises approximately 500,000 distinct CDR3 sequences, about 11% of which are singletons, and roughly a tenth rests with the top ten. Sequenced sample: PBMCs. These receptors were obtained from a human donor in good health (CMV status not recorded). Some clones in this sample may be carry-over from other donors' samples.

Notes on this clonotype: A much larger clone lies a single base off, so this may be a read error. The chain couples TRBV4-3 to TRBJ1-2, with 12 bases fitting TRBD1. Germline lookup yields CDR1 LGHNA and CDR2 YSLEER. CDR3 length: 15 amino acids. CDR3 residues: CASNQTGTGGNGYTF. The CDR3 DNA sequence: TGCGCCAGCAACCAAACCGGGACAGGGGGCAATGGCTACACCTTC.

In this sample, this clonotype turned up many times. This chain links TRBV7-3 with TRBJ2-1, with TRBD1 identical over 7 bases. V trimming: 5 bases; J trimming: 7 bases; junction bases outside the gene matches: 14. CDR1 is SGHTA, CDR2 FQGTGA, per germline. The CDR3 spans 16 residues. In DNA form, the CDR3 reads TGTGCCAGCAGCGGCCGAGGGGGCGACCCGCGAAATGAGCAGTTCTTC. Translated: CASSGRGGDPRNEQFF.

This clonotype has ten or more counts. DNA for the CDR3: TGTGCCAGCAGCTTAGGGGTCAGGGAACCTGAAGCTTTCTTT. Its translation is CASSLGVREPEAFF. The chain is built from TRBV7-9 and TRBJ1-1; a possible D gene is TRBD1 (5 bases). The CDR3 extends over 14 amino acids. Germline V lookup: CDR1 SEHNR, CDR2 FQNEAQ (reference sequence). The ends were cut back, 1 base at V and 6 bases at J, with 12 bases in the middle.

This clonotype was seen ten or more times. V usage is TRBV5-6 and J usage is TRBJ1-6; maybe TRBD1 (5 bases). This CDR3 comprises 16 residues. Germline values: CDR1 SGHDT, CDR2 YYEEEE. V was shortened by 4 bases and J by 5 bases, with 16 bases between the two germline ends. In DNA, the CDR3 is TGTGCCAGCAGCCCTGATCGGGGACGGAATAATTCACCCCTCCACTTT. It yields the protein CASSPDRGRNNSPLHF.

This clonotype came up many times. The chain's CDR3 is CASSLARGADTGELFF. CDR3 DNA sequence: TGTGCCAGCAGCTTGGCCCGGGGGGCTGACACCGGGGAGCTGTTTTTT. This chain connects TRBV5-4 to TRBJ2-2; a possible D gene is TRBD2 (7 bases). In germline, CDR1 is SGHNT, CDR2 YYREEE (reference sequence). CDR3 length: 16 amino acids. With 0 bases removed from V and 3 bases from J, the gap between germline ends came to 12 bases.

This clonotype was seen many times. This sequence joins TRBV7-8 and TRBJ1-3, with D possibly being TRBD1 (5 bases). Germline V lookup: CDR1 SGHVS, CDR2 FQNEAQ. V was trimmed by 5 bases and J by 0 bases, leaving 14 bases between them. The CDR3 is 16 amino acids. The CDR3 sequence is CASSPSGDGSGNTIYF. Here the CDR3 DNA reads TGTGCCAGCAGCCCAAGCGGGGACGGCTCTGGAAACACCATATATTTT.

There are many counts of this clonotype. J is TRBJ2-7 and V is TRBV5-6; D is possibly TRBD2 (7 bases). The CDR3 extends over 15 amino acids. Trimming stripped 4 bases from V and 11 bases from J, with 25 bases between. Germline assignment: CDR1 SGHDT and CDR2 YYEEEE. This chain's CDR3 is CASSLGGGGSASEYF. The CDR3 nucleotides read TGTGCCAGCAGCCTGGGAGGGGGGGGGTCGGCTAGTGAGTACTTC.

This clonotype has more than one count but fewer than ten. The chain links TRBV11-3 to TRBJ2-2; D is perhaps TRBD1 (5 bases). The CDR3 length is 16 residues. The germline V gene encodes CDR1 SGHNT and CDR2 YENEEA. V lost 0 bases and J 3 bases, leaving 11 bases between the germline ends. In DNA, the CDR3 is TGTGCCAGCAGCTTAGATTGGGCAGGGTACACCGGGGAGCTGTTTTTT. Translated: CASSLDWAGYTGELFF.

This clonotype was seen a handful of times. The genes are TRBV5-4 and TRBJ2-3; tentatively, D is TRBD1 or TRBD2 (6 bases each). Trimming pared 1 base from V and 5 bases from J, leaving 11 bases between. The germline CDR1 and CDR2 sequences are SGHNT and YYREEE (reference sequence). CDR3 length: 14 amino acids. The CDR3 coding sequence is TGTGCCAGCAGCTTGAGGGGGGCCGGAGATACGCAGTATTTT. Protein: CASSLRGAGDTQYF.

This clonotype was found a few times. The chain's CDR3 is CASRPLLGPRVRWNTEAFF. The CDR3 DNA sequence: TGTGCCAGCAGACCACTACTGGGACCCAGGGTACGATGGAACACTGAAGCTTTCTTT. This chain links TRBV28 with TRBJ1-1; possibly TRBD1 for D (5 bases). This CDR3 has 19 amino acids. Germline V gene data show CDR1 as MDHEN and CDR2 as SYDVKM. Between the trimmed V and J ends, which lost 6 bases and 1 base, there was a span of 27 bases.

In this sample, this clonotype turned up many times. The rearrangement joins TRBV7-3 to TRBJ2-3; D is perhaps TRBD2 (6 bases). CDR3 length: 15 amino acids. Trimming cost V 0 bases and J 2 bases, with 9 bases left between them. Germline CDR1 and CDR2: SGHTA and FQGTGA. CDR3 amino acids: CASSLTSGVTDTQYF. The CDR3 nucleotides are TGTGCCAGCAGCTTAACTAGCGGTGTCACAGATACGCAGTATTTT.

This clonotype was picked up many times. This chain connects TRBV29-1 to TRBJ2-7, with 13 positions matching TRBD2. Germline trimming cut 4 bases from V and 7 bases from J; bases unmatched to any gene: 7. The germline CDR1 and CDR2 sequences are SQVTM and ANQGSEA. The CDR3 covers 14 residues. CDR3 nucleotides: TGCAGCGTTGCACGGACTAGCGGGAGAAGTGAGCAGTACTTC. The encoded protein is CSVARTSGRSEQYF.

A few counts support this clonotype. The CDR3 sequence: CASRGGSTGANVLTF. As DNA, the CDR3 is TGTGCCAGCAGGGGGGGGAGCACGGGGGCCAACGTCCTGACTTTC. V gene TRBV28 combines with J gene TRBJ2-6, with TRBD2 identical over 7 bases. Trimming at V came to 6 bases and at J to 4 bases, leaving 6 bases not matched to a gene. Per the germline V gene, CDR1 is MDHEN and CDR2 is SYDVKM. The CDR3 is made up of 15 amino acids.

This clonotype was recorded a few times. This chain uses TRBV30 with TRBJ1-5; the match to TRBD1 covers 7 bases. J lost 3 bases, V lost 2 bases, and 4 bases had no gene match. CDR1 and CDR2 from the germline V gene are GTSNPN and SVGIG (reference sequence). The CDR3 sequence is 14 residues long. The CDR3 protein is CAWSRDRINQPQHF. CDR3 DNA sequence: TGTGCCTGGAGTCGGGACAGAATCAATCAGCCCCAGCATTTT. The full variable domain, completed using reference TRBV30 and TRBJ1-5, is SQTIHQWPATLVQPVGSPLSLECTVEGTSNPNLYWYRQAAGRGLQLLFYSVGIGQISSEVPQNLSASRPQDRQFILSSKKLLLSDSGFYLCAWSRDRINQPQHFGDGTRLSIL.

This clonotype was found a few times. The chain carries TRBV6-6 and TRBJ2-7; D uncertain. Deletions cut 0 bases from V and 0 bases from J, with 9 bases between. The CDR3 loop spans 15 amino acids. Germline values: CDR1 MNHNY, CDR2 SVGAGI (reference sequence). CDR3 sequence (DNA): TGTGCCAGCAGTTACTCGACACCGAGCTCCTACGAGCAGTACTTC. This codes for CASSYSTPSSYEQYF.

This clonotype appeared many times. CDR3 DNA: TGCGCCAGCAGCTCCCCGACAGGGAACACTGAAGCTTTCTTT. As protein: CASSSPTGNTEAFF. This chain joins TRBV5-1 and TRBJ1-1; weak D call: TRBD1 (6 bases). This CDR3 has 14 amino acids. Germline lookup yields CDR1 SGHRS and CDR2 YFSETQ. V gave up 3 bases and J gave up 1 base, with 10 bases separating them.

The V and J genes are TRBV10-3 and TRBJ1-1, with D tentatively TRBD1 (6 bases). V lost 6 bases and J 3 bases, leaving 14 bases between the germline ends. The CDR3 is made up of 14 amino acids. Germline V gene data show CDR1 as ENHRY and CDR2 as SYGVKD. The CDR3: CAISPGQLHTEAFF. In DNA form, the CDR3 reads TGTGCCATCAGCCCCGGACAGCTGCACACTGAAGCTTTCTTT.

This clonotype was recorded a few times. The DNA for the CDR3 is TGCAGTGCTATCGCCGGGACAGGGGCAAGAGACGGCTACACCTTC. Its translation is CSAIAGTGARDGYTF. This chain connects TRBV20-1 to TRBJ1-2, with 10 bases aligning to TRBD1. Trimming cost V 4 bases and J 8 bases; bases outside gene matches: 13. CDR3 length: 15 residues. Germline lookup yields CDR1 DFQATT and CDR2 SNEGSKA (reference sequence).

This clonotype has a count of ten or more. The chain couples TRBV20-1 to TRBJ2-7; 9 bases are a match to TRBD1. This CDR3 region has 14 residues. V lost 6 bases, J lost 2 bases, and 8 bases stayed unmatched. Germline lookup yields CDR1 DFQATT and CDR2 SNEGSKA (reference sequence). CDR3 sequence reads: CSAVSGTGTYEQYF. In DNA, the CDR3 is TGCAGTGCCGTTTCCGGGACAGGGACCTACGAGCAGTACTTC.

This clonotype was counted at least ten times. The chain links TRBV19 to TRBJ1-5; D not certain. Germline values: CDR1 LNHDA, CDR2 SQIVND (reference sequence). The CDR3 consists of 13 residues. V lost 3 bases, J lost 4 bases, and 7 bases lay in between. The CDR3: CASSMTSNQPQHF. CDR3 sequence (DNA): TGTGCCAGTAGTATGACATCAAATCAGCCCCAGCATTTT.